The 21 T cell receptor beta chains given below trace back to one sample, sequenced in a study of blood T cell repertoires in COVID-19. Here immunoSEQ multiplex PCR was the method, and the copy in TCRdb shows in-frame clones only, minus some. The sample lists 300,000 to 400,000 clones; 65% to 85% were seen once. The sequencing sample was made of peripheral blood. All receptors derive from a man aged 25 to 40 with active or convalescent COVID-19.

The V call is TRBV19, the J call TRBJ1-6; 8 positions match TRBD1. Germline-derived CDR1 and CDR2 are LNHDA and SQIVND (reference sequence). The CDR3 length is 15 residues. With 5 bases clipped from V and 7 bases from J, the junction kept 7 bases outside the gene matches. CDR3 residues: CASSDIQGGNSPLHF. The CDR3 DNA reads TGTGCCAGTAGTGATATACAGGGGGGGAATTCACCCCTCCACTTT.

This rearrangement joins TRBV3-1 (or the pseudogene TRBV3-2) to TRBJ1-1; weak D call: TRBD1 (6 bases). CDR3 length equals 12 residues. Germline-derived CDR1 and CDR2 are LGHDT and YNNKEL (reference sequence). V was cut by 4 bases and J by 7 bases, with 10 bases left in between. The CDR3 nucleotides are TGTGCCAGCAGCCTAAGGGGGGGTGAAGCTTTCTTT. Residues: CASSLRGGEAFF.

The chain is built from TRBV12-3 or TRBV12-4 and TRBJ1-3, with D tentatively TRBD1 (5 bases). Deletions cut 10 bases from V and 4 bases from J, with 14 bases between. The CDR3 is 13 residues long. The CDR3 protein is CATTGPGGNTIYF. In DNA, the CDR3 is TGTGCCACAACAGGCCCCGGAGGAAACACCATATATTTT.

This clone has just a few counts. This chain uses TRBV5-4 with TRBJ2-1; 10 bases match TRBD2. V was clipped by 4 bases and J by 4 bases; unmatched bases: 5. Germline V gene data show CDR1 as SGHNT and CDR2 as YYREEE (reference sequence). The CDR3 sequence is 15 residues long. The CDR3 nucleotides are TGTGCCAGCAGCCCTAGCGGGAGTAAGTACAATGAGCAGTTCTTC. This gives the protein CASSPSGSKYNEQFF.

The J gene is TRBJ2-3, the V gene TRBV30, with D possibly TRBD2 on 5 matching bases. Germline loops: CDR1 GTSNPN, CDR2 SVGIG (reference sequence). The CDR3 has 14 residues. Trimming pared 7 bases from V and 3 bases from J, leaving 17 bases between. CDR3 amino acids: CAYRWGVRTDTQYF. CDR3 bases: TGTGCCTACAGATGGGGAGTTCGGACAGATACGCAGTATTTT.

The chain combines TRBV27 with TRBJ2-1; 7 bases fit TRBD2. This CDR3 is built from 16 residues. J gave up 4 bases and V 7 bases, and 13 bases lay outside the gene matches. Germline CDR1 and CDR2: MNHEY and SMNVEV (reference sequence). The CDR3 bases are TGTGCCAGCACCCCCGGGCTAGCGGTGTATTACAATGAGCAGTTCTTC. This codes for CASTPGLAVYYNEQFF.

The chain employs TRBV2 and TRBJ1-5, with D hard to call. This CDR3 has 14 residues. CDR1 SNHLY and CDR2 FYNNEI come from the germline V gene. Trimming stripped 7 bases from V and 4 bases from J, with 14 bases between. The CDR3 loop is CASKRRVVNQPQHF. In DNA form, the CDR3 reads TGTGCCAGCAAAAGGAGGGTTGTTAATCAGCCCCAGCATTTT.

The chain has TRBV29-1 and TRBJ2-7; the D is unclear. The CDR3 is 14 amino acids. Germline V lookup: CDR1 SQVTM, CDR2 ANQGSEA. The V end was cut by 6 bases, the J end by 3 bases, with 18 bases between. The CDR3 bases are TGCAGCGTCCCCGCCCGGTCCGGTTACTACGAGCAGTACTTC. Translating it yields CSVPARSGYYEQYF.

This chain links TRBV24-1 with TRBJ2-3; weak D call: TRBD1 (6 bases). Trimming cost V 1 base and J 6 bases, with 10 bases left between them. CDR1 is KGHDR and CDR2 is SFDVKD in the germline V gene. CDR3 length: 14 residues. CDR3 sequence (DNA): TGTGCCACCAGTGATTTTACAGGGCGGGATACGCAGTATTTT. Translating it yields CATSDFTGRDTQYF.

The rearrangement links TRBV30 to TRBJ1-5, with 9 bases matching TRBD1. J lost 2 bases, V lost 1 base, and 3 bases had no gene match. Germline CDR1 is GTSNPN and CDR2 is SVGIG (reference sequence). The CDR3 runs 15 residues. The CDR3 spells CAWSADRGGNQPQHF. The CDR3 DNA reads TGTGCCTGGAGTGCGGACAGGGGAGGCAATCAGCCCCAGCATTTT.

The gene calls are TRBV10-3 and TRBJ1-5; TRBD1 is a possible D gene (5 bases). The CDR3 has 15 amino acids. From germline, CDR1 is ENHRY and CDR2 SYGVKD. The V end was cut by 10 bases, the J end by 0 bases, with 16 bases between. The CDR3 is CATKGLGDSNQPQHF. CDR3 DNA: TGTGCCACCAAAGGACTAGGGGATAGCAATCAGCCCCAGCATTTT.

This chain joins TRBV4-3 and TRBJ1-5, with 9 bases identical to TRBD1. CDR3 length: 17 amino acids. The germline CDR1 and CDR2 sequences are LGHNA and YSLEER. Trimming at V came to 5 bases and at J to 0 bases, leaving 8 bases not matched to a gene. In DNA form, the CDR3 reads TGCGCCAGCAGCTCCGGGACAGGGATTTATAGCAATCAGCCCCAGCATTTT. Its protein product is CASSSGTGIYSNQPQHF.

The rearrangement links TRBV28 to TRBJ1-3, with 10 bases matching TRBD1. J was trimmed by 5 bases and V by 3 bases; bases with no gene match: 4. Germline values: CDR1 MDHEN, CDR2 SYDVKM. This CDR3 comprises 15 residues. CDR3 protein: CASSLPGQGRNTIYF. CDR3 bases: TGTGCCAGCAGTTTGCCGGGACAGGGGAGAAACACCATATATTTT.

The genes are TRBV15 and TRBJ1-5, with D possibly being TRBD1 (5 bases). Germline CDR1 is LNHNV and CDR2 is YYDKDF (reference sequence). The CDR3 sequence is 14 residues long. Trimming removed 5 bases at V and 4 bases at J, with 12 bases between. This CDR3 reads CATSVTEGNQPQHF. The CDR3 DNA reads as TGTGCCACCAGCGTGACAGAAGGGAATCAGCCCCAGCATTTT.

V usage is TRBV12-5 and J usage is TRBJ1-2; D gene uncertain. In germline, CDR1 is LGHNT, CDR2 FRNRAP. The CDR3 totals 13 residues. Trimming removed 3 bases at V and 8 bases at J, with 13 bases between. Here the CDR3 DNA reads TGTGCTAGTGGTTTCGAGGAGGGAGACGGCTACACCTTC. Translated, it gives CASGFEEGDGYTF.

This rearrangement joins TRBV28 to TRBJ2-1, with 7 bases matching TRBD2. CDR3 size: 13 residues. Germline lookup yields CDR1 MDHEN and CDR2 SYDVKM. J was trimmed by 6 bases and V by 5 bases; bases with no gene match: 4. DNA for the CDR3: TGTGCCAGCAGTGCGGGAGACATCAATGAGCAGTTCTTC. Translated, it gives CASSAGDINEQFF.

In DNA form, the CDR3 reads TGTGCCAGCAGCAATACTTACACCGGGGAGCTGTTTTTT. It yields the protein CASSNTYTGELFF. The J gene is TRBJ2-2, the V gene TRBV6-6; D remains unclear. V was pared by 6 bases and J by 3 bases, with 8 bases between. Germline CDR1 and CDR2: MNHNY and SVGAGI (reference sequence). CDR3 length: 13 amino acids.

The gene calls are TRBV4-1 and TRBJ2-1; TRBD1 matches at 9 bases. J lost 7 bases, V lost 4 bases, and 5 bases had no gene match. Germline loops: CDR1 MGHRA, CDR2 YSYEKL. CDR3 length: 14 amino acids. CDR3 bases: TGCGCCAGCAGCCCACAGGGGGCGCGGAATGAGCAGTTCTTC. This codes for CASSPQGARNEQFF.

The V call is TRBV6-6, the J call TRBJ2-2, with 8 bases matching TRBD1. Losses at the gene ends were 5 bases for V and 4 bases for J; bases not matched to a gene: 18. The CDR3 contains 19 residues. Looked up from germline, CDR1 is MNHNY and CDR2 is SVGAGI (reference sequence). Here the CDR3 DNA reads TGTGCCAGCAGTCACAGAGGGACAGGAGGCGCGCAGGGCACCGGGGAGCTGTTTTTT. Translation gives CASSHRGTGGAQGTGELFF.

The V and J genes are TRBV6-2 or TRBV6-3 and TRBJ1-4; TRBD1 might be the D (6 bases). The ends were cut back, 2 bases at V and 8 bases at J, with 18 bases in the middle. Germline V gives CDR1 MNHEY, CDR2 SVGEGT. The CDR3 runs to 16 residues. CDR3 loop: CASSYPRGGSWEKLFF. CDR3 DNA: TGTGCCAGCAGTTACCCCCGCGGGGGCTCTTGGGAAAAACTGTTTTTT.

DNA of the CDR3: TGTGCCAGCAGCTTAGAGACAGGGATCCATGAGCAGTTCTTC. Residues: CASSLETGIHEQFF. The rearrangement uses TRBV7-2 and TRBJ2-1; 7 bases line up with TRBD1. V lost 1 base to trimming and J lost 8 bases; unmatched junction nucleotides: 5. CDR1 is SGHTA and CDR2 is FQGNSA in the germline V gene. This CDR3 has 14 amino acids.